One sample yielded the 32 T cell receptor beta chains listed below, sequenced in a study of T cell responses to AZD1222 COVID-19 vaccine. Clones were read by immunoSEQ multiplex PCR, and TCRdb kept only the in-frame ones, dropping some. The sample carries some 250,000 clones, 94% recorded once. The starting material was peripheral blood, obtained 28 days after the second AZD1222 dose. Receptors were obtained from an adult who received the AZD1222 COVID-19 vaccine.

This chain connects TRBV6-5 to TRBJ1-3; 9 nucleotides line up with TRBD1. Losses at the gene ends were 5 bases for V and 4 bases for J; bases not matched to a gene: 6. Germline V lookup: CDR1 MNHEY, CDR2 SVGAGI. This CDR3 is 15 amino acids long. The CDR3: CASSPTGGGGNTIYF. DNA of the CDR3: TGTGCCAGCAGTCCAACAGGGGGCGGCGGAAACACCATATATTTT.

This clone was found once. The chain recombines TRBV9 with TRBJ2-2, with TRBD2 as a possible D gene (5 bases). The CDR3 length is 14 residues. Germline V gene data show CDR1 as SGDLS and CDR2 as YYNGEE. Trimming stripped 2 bases from V and 7 bases from J, with 12 bases between. The CDR3 spells CASSVEGFVGELFF. DNA for the CDR3: TGTGCCAGCAGCGTTGAGGGTTTTGTCGGGGAGCTGTTTTTT.

The chain links TRBV7-2 to TRBJ2-3; perhaps D is TRBD1 or TRBD2 (5 bases each). V was clipped by 2 bases and J by 3 bases, with 9 bases between them. The germline V gene encodes CDR1 SGHTA and CDR2 FQGNSA. The CDR3 is made up of 14 amino acids. The CDR3 spells CASSLTGPTDTQYF. The CDR3 DNA follows: TGTGCCAGCAGCTTAACGGGACCGACAGATACGCAGTATTTT. The whole variable domain, filled in from reference TRBV7-2 and TRBJ2-3, reads GAGVSQSPSNKVTEKGKDVELRCDPISGHTALYWYRQSLGQGLEFLIYFQGNSAPDKSGLPSDRFSAERTGGSVSTLTIQRTQQEDSAVYLCASSLTGPTDTQYFGPGTRLTVL.

The V gene is TRBV27, the J gene TRBJ2-7; D call uncertain. The CDR3 contains 13 residues. Germline V gives CDR1 MNHEY, CDR2 SMNVEV (reference sequence). The ends were cut back, 5 bases at V and 2 bases at J, with 10 bases in the middle. This chain's CDR3 is CASSHRAAYEQYF. The CDR3 bases are TGTGCCAGCAGTCACCGGGCCGCCTACGAGCAGTACTTC.

The chain recombines TRBV2 with TRBJ1-5; D is ambiguous. Per the germline V gene, CDR1 is SNHLY and CDR2 is FYNNEI. Trimming shortened V by 3 bases and J by 2 bases, and 11 bases separated the two germline ends. The CDR3 covers 15 residues. CDR3 DNA: TGTGCCAGCAGTGAGCGGCGGGCAGGCAATCAGCCCCAGCATTTT. It encodes CASSERRAGNQPQHF.

The CDR3 here is CASNPPQGTEAFF. DNA for the CDR3: TGTGCCAGCAACCCCCCCCAGGGGACTGAAGCTTTCTTT. This sequence joins TRBV6-5 and TRBJ1-1; the D gene is possibly TRBD1 (6 bases). The V gene lost 7 bases and the J gene lost 5 bases, with 14 bases spanning the gap. CDR1 and CDR2 from the germline V gene are MNHEY and SVGAGI. CDR3 length: 13 amino acids.

This clone was counted once. The chain links TRBV29-1 to TRBJ1-1, with D uncertain. Trimming left V 6 bases short and J 4 bases short, with 12 bases between. CDR1 and CDR2 from the germline V gene are SQVTM and ANQGSEA. This CDR3 is built from 12 residues. This CDR3 is CSVGGWRTEAFF. The CDR3 DNA reads TGCAGCGTGGGAGGGTGGCGCACTGAAGCTTTCTTT.

The genes are TRBV20-1 and TRBJ1-2; D not resolved. This CDR3 has 14 amino acids. The V end was cut by 4 bases, the J end by 3 bases, with 15 bases between. Germline assignment: CDR1 DFQATT and CDR2 SNEGSKA (reference sequence). This CDR3 reads CSAIEGTSDYGYTF. The DNA of the CDR3 is TGCAGTGCTATTGAAGGCACCTCCGACTATGGCTACACCTTC.

The chain couples TRBV7-8 to TRBJ1-2, with a weak D call TRBD1 (5 bases). Trimming took 5 bases from V and 5 from J, leaving 21 bases between them. Germline loops: CDR1 SGHVS, CDR2 FQNEAQ. The CDR3 runs 16 residues. In DNA, the CDR3 is TGTGCCAGCAGCAGAACGGGGGGAGGCCAGGCGTATGGCTACACCTTC. This codes for CASSRTGGGQAYGYTF.

The chain uses TRBV5-1 and TRBJ1-1; D remains ambiguous. V lost 2 bases to trimming and J lost 4 bases, with 9 bases between them. This CDR3 is 13 amino acids long. Per the germline V gene, CDR1 is SGHRS and CDR2 is YFSETQ. As DNA, the CDR3 is TGCGCCAGCAGCTTACAGCCCACCACTGAAGCTTTCTTT. Protein: CASSLQPTTEAFF.

The gene calls are TRBV18 and TRBJ1-5; a weak D match, TRBD1 (5 bases). This CDR3 is built from 16 residues. Germline values: CDR1 KGHSH, CDR2 LQKENI. V lost 1 base and J 3 bases, leaving 13 bases between the germline ends. The CDR3 DNA reads as TGTGCCAGCTCACCACGGGACTTAGGGACCAATCAGCCCCAGCATTTT. Translated: CASSPRDLGTNQPQHF.

Only a few counts were recorded for this clone. This sequence joins TRBV29-1 and TRBJ1-5, with 8 bases that match TRBD1. CDR1 SQVTM and CDR2 ANQGSEA come from the germline V gene. V lost 4 bases to trimming and J lost 6 bases; unmatched junction nucleotides: 2. This CDR3 is 12 amino acids long. CDR3 sequence: CSVVQGGQPQHF. CDR3 DNA sequence: TGCAGCGTTGTACAGGGGGGTCAGCCCCAGCATTTT.

The genes are TRBV10-1 and TRBJ2-5, with a weak D call TRBD2 (5 bases). Per germline, CDR1 WNHNN and CDR2 SYGVQD (reference sequence). CDR3 size: 13 residues. Trimming stripped 0 bases from V and 9 bases from J, with 11 bases between. The CDR3 loop reads CASSESGVSAQYF. The CDR3 DNA sequence: TGCGCCAGCAGTGAGTCCGGGGTTTCGGCCCAGTACTTC.

V and J are TRBV3-1 (or the pseudogene TRBV3-2) and TRBJ1-1, with TRBD1 identical over 12 bases. With 2 bases clipped from V and 0 bases from J, the junction kept 4 bases outside the gene matches. The CDR3 runs 17 residues. CDR1 LGHDT and CDR2 YNNKEL come from the germline V gene (reference sequence). CDR3 DNA sequence: TGTGCCAGCAGCCAAAGGGACAGGGGGCTGGTGAACACTGAAGCTTTCTTT. This gives the protein CASSQRDRGLVNTEAFF.

The J gene is TRBJ1-1, the V gene TRBV19, with TRBD1 as a possible D gene (5 bases). V was clipped by 5 bases and J by 0 bases, with 13 bases between them. Germline V gene lookup returns CDR1 LNHDA and CDR2 SQIVND (reference sequence). This CDR3 has 15 residues. The CDR3 protein is CASSGGWTLNTEAFF. The CDR3 DNA follows: TGTGCCAGTAGTGGAGGTTGGACACTGAACACTGAAGCTTTCTTT. The full variable domain, completed using reference TRBV19 and TRBJ1-1, is DGGITQSPKYLFRKEGQNVTLSCEQNLNHDAMYWYRQDPGQGLRLIYYSQIVNDFQKGDIAEGYSVSREKKESFPLTVTSAQKNPTAFYLCASSGGWTLNTEAFFGQGTRLTVV.

The chain employs TRBV2 and TRBJ1-2; D is perhaps TRBD1 (6 bases). Germline V gene lookup returns CDR1 SNHLY and CDR2 FYNNEI. V was pared by 5 bases and J by 5 bases, with 12 bases between. The CDR3 runs 13 residues. CDR3 amino acids: CASSNDRRYGYTF. The CDR3, as DNA: TGTGCCAGCAGTAATGACAGGCGGTATGGCTACACCTTC.

The chain uses TRBV4-3 and TRBJ1-4; D not resolved. This CDR3 has 17 residues. Trimming pared 0 bases from V and 8 bases from J, leaving 19 bases between. The germline V gene has CDR1 LGHNA and CDR2 YSLEER. The CDR3 DNA reads TGCGCCAGCAGCCAAGAGATCCCGCGTCAGGTTGGGGAAAAACTGTTTTTT. The encoded protein is CASSQEIPRQVGEKLFF.

This chain joins TRBV24-1 and TRBJ1-1, with D tentatively TRBD1 (5 bases). The germline V gene has CDR1 KGHDR and CDR2 SFDVKD. This CDR3 spans 15 amino acids. Trimming left V 5 bases short and J 6 bases short, with 18 bases between. The CDR3 region has the DNA TGTGCCACCAGTGGGGGAGGAGGGGTTGTCCCTGAAGCTTTCTTT. The encoded protein is CATSGGGGVVPEAFF.

In its sample, this clone was seen once. V is TRBV3-1 (or the pseudogene TRBV3-2) and J is TRBJ1-1; D may be TRBD1 (6 bases). CDR3 length: 13 amino acids. Trimming removed 2 bases at V and 9 bases at J, with 13 bases between. Germline V gene sequence: CDR1 LGHDT, CDR2 YNNKEL (reference sequence). CDR3 bases: TGTGCCAGCAGCCAAACCGGGACAACACAAGCTTTCTTT. Encoded protein: CASSQTGTTQAFF.

The chain links TRBV29-1 to TRBJ2-2; D is unclear. The V gene's germline CDR1 is SQVTM and CDR2 ANQGSEA. The germline V and J ends were trimmed by 7 bases and 0 bases, with 15 bases remaining between them. The CDR3 is 15 amino acids. The CDR3 protein is CSAREELANTGELFF. CDR3 nucleotide sequence: TGCAGCGCCCGAGAGGAATTGGCGAACACCGGGGAGCTGTTTTTT.

A few counts support this clone. This chain joins TRBV4-1 and TRBJ1-5; 7 bases map to TRBD1. The CDR3 length is 15 residues. In germline, CDR1 is MGHRA, CDR2 YSYEKL. V gave up 7 bases and J gave up 4 bases; unmatched junction bases: 10. The CDR3 DNA is TGCGCCAGCAACCTTGACCAGGGGGTGAATCAGCCCCAGCATTTT. It specifies CASNLDQGVNQPQHF.

The V and J genes are TRBV28 and TRBJ2-7; D is possibly TRBD2 (5 bases). This CDR3 has 12 residues. V was cut by 6 bases and J by 3 bases, with 9 bases left in between. Germline CDR1 is MDHEN and CDR2 is SYDVKM. Here the CDR3 reads CASRADYYEQYF. In DNA form, the CDR3 reads TGTGCCAGCAGAGCCGACTACTACGAGCAGTACTTC.

The chain is built from TRBV29-1 and TRBJ1-4, with D perhaps TRBD1 (5 bases). V was pared by 7 bases and J by 3 bases, with 15 bases between. Germline CDR1 is SQVTM and CDR2 is ANQGSEA. The CDR3 is 14 amino acids. The CDR3 region is CSAGMGGSNEKLFF. The DNA of the CDR3 is TGCAGCGCGGGGATGGGGGGTTCTAATGAAAAACTGTTTTTT.

This chain joins TRBV2 and TRBJ2-5; D gene uncertain. Between the trimmed V and J ends, which lost 7 bases and 0 bases, there was a span of 9 bases. The germline V gene encodes CDR1 SNHLY and CDR2 FYNNEI. The CDR3 is 13 residues long. In nucleotides, the CDR3 is TGTGCCAGCAAAGAAGACAACCAAGAGACCCAGTACTTC. Translation: CASKEDNQETQYF.

The J gene is TRBJ2-1, the V gene TRBV24-1; 9 positions agree with TRBD1. The germline V gene encodes CDR1 KGHDR and CDR2 SFDVKD. V trimming: 4 bases; J trimming: 6 bases; junction bases outside the gene matches: 9. The CDR3 sequence is 16 residues long. The CDR3 coding sequence is TGTGCCACCAGTGACCTTGGGACAGGGCTTCTCAATGAGCAGTTCTTC. Translating gives CATSDLGTGLLNEQFF.

The count of this clone is one. This chain links TRBV19 with TRBJ1-5; perhaps TRBD1 as D (6 bases). CDR1 and CDR2 from the germline V gene are LNHDA and SQIVND (reference sequence). Trimming stripped 7 bases from V and 1 base from J, with 14 bases between. The CDR3 has 15 residues. CDR3 region: CASMGPGASNQPQHF. CDR3 bases: TGTGCCAGTATGGGTCCGGGGGCAAGCAATCAGCCCCAGCATTTT.

The chain uses TRBV7-2 and TRBJ2-5; D possibly corresponds to TRBD1 (5 bases). CDR3 length: 15 residues. Germline lookup yields CDR1 SGHTA and CDR2 FQGNSA. Trimming left V 4 bases short and J 5 bases short, with 17 bases between. In DNA form, the CDR3 reads TGTGCCAGCAGCTCCTCCCTGGGGCGAAGGGAGACCCAGTACTTC. This sequence encodes CASSSSLGRRETQYF.

CDR3 amino acids: CASSQTGGYEQYF. CDR3 nucleotides: TGTGCCAGCAGCCAGACAGGGGGCTACGAGCAGTACTTC. J is TRBJ2-7 and V is TRBV7-3, with 9 positions matching TRBD1. The CDR3 is made up of 13 amino acids. Germline trimming cut 5 bases from V and 3 bases from J; bases unmatched to any gene: 2. Germline-derived CDR1 and CDR2 are SGHTA and FQGTGA. The whole variable domain, remainder taken from reference TRBV7-3 and TRBJ2-7, is GAGVSQTPSNKVTEKGKYVELRCDPISGHTALYWYRQSLGQGPEFLIYFQGTGAADDSGLPNDRFFAVRPEGSVSTLKIQRTERGDSAVYLCASSQTGGYEQYFGPGTRLTVT.

Here the CDR3 DNA reads TGTGCCAGCAGCTTAAGGTGGCTCGGAGATGAGCAGTTCTTC. Residues: CASSLRWLGDEQFF. J is TRBJ2-1 and V is TRBV7-2; D is ambiguous. CDR3 length equals 14 residues. Germline values: CDR1 SGHTA, CDR2 FQGNSA. Deletions cut 2 bases from V and 8 bases from J, with 13 bases between.

The chain has TRBV19 and TRBJ1-1, with D unclear. CDR3 length equals 11 residues. The V gene lost 10 bases and the J gene lost 1 base, with 7 bases spanning the gap. Germline loops: CDR1 LNHDA, CDR2 SQIVND (reference sequence). This CDR3 reads CATSGNTEAFF. The CDR3 nucleotides are TGTGCCACCTCAGGGAACACTGAAGCTTTCTTT. Drawing the rest from reference TRBV19 and TRBJ1-1, the complete variable domain is DGGITQSPKYLFRKEGQNVTLSCEQNLNHDAMYWYRQDPGQGLRLIYYSQIVNDFQKGDIAEGYSVSREKKESFPLTVTSAQKNPTAFYLCATSGNTEAFFGQGTRLTVV.

The rearrangement uses TRBV19 and TRBJ1-4, with 10 bases lining up with TRBD1. From germline, CDR1 is LNHDA and CDR2 SQIVND (reference sequence). V was clipped by 10 bases and J by 0 bases; unmatched bases: 5. The CDR3 sequence is 15 residues long. Here the CDR3 reads CATRDRGPTNEKLFF. Written as DNA, the CDR3 is TGTGCCACCCGGGACAGGGGACCAACTAATGAAAAACTGTTTTTT. Variable domain in full (rest from reference TRBV19 and TRBJ1-4): DGGITQSPKYLFRKEGQNVTLSCEQNLNHDAMYWYRQDPGQGLRLIYYSQIVNDFQKGDIAEGYSVSREKKESFPLTVTSAQKNPTAFYLCATRDRGPTNEKLFFGSGTQLSVL.

The chain is built from TRBV19 and TRBJ1-5; D gene ambiguous. The CDR3 totals 13 residues. V was shortened by 5 bases and J by 5 bases, with 10 bases between the two germline ends. From germline, CDR1 is LNHDA and CDR2 SQIVND (reference sequence). CDR3 protein: CASSPSLHQPQHF. As DNA, the CDR3 is TGTGCCAGTAGTCCGTCACTCCATCAGCCCCAGCATTTT.